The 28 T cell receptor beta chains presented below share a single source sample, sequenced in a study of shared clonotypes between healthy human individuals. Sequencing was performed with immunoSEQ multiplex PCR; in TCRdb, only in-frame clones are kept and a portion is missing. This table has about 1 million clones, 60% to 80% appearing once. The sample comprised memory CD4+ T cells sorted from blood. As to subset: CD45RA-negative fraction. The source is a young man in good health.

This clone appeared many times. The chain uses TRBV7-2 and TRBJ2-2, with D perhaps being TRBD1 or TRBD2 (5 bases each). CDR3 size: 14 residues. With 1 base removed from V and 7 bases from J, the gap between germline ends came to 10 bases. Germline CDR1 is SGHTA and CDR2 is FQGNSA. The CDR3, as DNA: TGTGCCAGCAGCTTAGTCGGGACGGGCGGGGAGCTGTTTTTT. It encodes CASSLVGTGGELFF.

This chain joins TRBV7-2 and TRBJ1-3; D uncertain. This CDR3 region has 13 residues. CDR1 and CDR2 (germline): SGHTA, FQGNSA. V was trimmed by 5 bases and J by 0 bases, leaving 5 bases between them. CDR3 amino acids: CASSHSSGNTIYF. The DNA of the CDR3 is TGTGCCAGCAGCCACAGCTCTGGAAACACCATATATTTT.

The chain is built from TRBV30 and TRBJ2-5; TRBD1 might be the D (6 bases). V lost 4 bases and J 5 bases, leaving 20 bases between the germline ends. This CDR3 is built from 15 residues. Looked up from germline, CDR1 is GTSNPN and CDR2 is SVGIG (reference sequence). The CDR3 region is CAWTSLGGRIETQYF. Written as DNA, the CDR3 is TGTGCCTGGACTTCCCTAGGGGGTAGGATCGAGACCCAGTACTTC. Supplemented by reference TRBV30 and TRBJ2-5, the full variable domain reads SQTIHQWPATLVQPVGSPLSLECTVEGTSNPNLYWYRQAAGRGLQLLFYSVGIGQISSEVPQNLSASRPQDRQFILSSKKLLLSDSGFYLCAWTSLGGRIETQYFGPGTRLLVL.

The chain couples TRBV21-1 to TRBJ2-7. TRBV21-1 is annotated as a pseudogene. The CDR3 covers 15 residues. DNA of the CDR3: TGTGCCAGCAGCAAAGGGTCCCGGCACCCCTACGAGCAGTACTTC. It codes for CASSKGSRHPYEQYF.

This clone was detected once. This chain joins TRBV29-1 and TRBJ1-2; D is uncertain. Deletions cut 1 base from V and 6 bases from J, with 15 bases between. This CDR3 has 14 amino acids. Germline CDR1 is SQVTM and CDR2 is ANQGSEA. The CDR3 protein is CSVEALGRTNGYTF. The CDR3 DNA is TGCAGCGTTGAAGCCTTGGGGAGGACCAATGGCTACACCTTC.

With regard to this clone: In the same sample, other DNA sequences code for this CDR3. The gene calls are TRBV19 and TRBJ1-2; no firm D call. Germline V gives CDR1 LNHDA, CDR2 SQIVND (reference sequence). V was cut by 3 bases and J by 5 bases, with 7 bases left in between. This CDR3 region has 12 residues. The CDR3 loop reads CASSISGYGYTF. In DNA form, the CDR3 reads TGTGCCAGTAGTATCTCAGGTTATGGCTACACCTTC.

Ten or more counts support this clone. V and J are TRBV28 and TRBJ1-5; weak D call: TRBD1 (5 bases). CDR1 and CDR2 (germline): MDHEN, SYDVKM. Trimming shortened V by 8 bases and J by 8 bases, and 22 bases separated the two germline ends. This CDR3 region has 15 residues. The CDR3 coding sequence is TGTGCCAGCGGACTCGGGACTTCCCTATGGAAGCCCCAGCATTTT. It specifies CASGLGTSLWKPQHF.

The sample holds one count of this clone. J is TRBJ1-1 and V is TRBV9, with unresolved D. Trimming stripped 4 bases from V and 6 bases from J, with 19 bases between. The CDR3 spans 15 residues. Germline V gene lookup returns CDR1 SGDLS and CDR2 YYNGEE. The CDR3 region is CASSPRANLVAEAFF. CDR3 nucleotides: TGTGCCAGCAGCCCCCGGGCTAATTTGGTGGCTGAAGCTTTCTTT.

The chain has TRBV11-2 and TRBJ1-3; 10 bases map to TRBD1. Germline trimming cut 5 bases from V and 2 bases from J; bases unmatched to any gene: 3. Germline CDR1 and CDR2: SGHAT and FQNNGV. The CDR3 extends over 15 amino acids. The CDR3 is CASSPTGGPGNTIYF. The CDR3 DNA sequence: TGTGCCAGCAGCCCGACAGGGGGCCCTGGAAACACCATATATTTT.

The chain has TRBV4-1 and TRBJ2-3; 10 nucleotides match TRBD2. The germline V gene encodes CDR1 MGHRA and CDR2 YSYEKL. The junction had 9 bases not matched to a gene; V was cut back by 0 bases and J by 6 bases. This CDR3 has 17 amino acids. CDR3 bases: TGCGCCAGCAGCCAAGATCCAGGACTAGCGGATAAGGATACGCAGTATTTT. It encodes CASSQDPGLADKDTQYF.

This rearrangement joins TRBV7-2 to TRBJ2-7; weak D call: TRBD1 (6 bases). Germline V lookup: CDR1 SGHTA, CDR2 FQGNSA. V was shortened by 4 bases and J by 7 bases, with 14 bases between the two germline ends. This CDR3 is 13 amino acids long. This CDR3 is CASSWDTFREQYF. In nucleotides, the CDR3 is TGTGCCAGCAGCTGGGACACCTTTAGAGAGCAGTACTTC.

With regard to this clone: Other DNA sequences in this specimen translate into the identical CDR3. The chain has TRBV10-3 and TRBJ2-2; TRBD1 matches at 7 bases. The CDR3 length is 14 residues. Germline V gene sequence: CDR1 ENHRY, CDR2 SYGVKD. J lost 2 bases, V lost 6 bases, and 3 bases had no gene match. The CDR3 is CAIRGTANTGELFF. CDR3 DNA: TGTGCCATCAGAGGGACAGCCAACACCGGGGAGCTGTTTTTT.

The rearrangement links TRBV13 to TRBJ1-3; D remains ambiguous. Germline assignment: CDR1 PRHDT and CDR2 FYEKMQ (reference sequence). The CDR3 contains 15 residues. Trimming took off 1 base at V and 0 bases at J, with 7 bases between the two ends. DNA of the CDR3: TGTGCCAGCAGCTTAGACAGCAGCTCTGGAAACACCATATATTTT. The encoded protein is CASSLDSSSGNTIYF.

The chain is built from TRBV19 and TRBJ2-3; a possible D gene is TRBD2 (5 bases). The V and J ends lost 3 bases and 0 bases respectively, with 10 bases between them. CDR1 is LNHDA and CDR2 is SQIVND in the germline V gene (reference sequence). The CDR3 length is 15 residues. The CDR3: CASSIGRFSTDTQYF. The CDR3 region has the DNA TGTGCCAGTAGTATTGGGAGATTTAGCACAGATACGCAGTATTTT.

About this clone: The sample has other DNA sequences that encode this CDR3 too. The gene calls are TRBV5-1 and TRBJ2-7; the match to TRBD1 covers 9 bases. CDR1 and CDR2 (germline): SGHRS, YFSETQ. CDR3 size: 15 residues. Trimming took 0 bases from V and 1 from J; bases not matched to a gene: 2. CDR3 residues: CASSLGGTGSYEQYF. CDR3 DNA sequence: TGCGCCAGCAGCTTGGGAGGGACAGGGTCCTACGAGCAGTACTTC.

The CDR3 DNA is TGTGCCAGCAGCGTAGGACAGGGCGATCAGCCCCAGCATTTT. It specifies CASSVGQGDQPQHF. The chain links TRBV5-8 to TRBJ1-5, with TRBD1 matching 8 bases. Looked up from germline, CDR1 is SGHTS and CDR2 is YDEGEE. Losses at the gene ends were 4 bases for V and 5 bases for J; bases not matched to a gene: 5. The CDR3 runs to 14 residues.

In DNA form, the CDR3 reads TGTGCCAGCTCACTTACTGGGGCCAACGTCCTGACTTTC. Its translation is CASSLTGANVLTF. This chain links TRBV18 with TRBJ2-6; D gene uncertain. V shed 4 bases and J shed 2 bases, with 3 bases lying between them. CDR3 length: 13 residues. The germline V gene has CDR1 KGHSH and CDR2 LQKENI.

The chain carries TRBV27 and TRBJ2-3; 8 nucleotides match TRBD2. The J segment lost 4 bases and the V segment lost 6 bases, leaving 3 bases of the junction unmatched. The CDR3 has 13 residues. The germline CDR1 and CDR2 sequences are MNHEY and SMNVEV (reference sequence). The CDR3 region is CASRQTSADTQYF. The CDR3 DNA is TGTGCCAGCAGACAGACTAGCGCAGATACGCAGTATTTT.

CDR3 protein: CAIRRQESVSPDTQYF. CDR3 coding DNA: TGTGCCATCAGGAGACAGGAGTCGGTATCCCCAGATACGCAGTATTTT. This chain joins TRBV10-3 and TRBJ2-3; possibly TRBD1 for D (6 bases). CDR3 size: 16 residues. V lost 6 bases to trimming and J lost 4 bases, with 20 bases between them. Germline-derived CDR1 and CDR2 are ENHRY and SYGVKD.

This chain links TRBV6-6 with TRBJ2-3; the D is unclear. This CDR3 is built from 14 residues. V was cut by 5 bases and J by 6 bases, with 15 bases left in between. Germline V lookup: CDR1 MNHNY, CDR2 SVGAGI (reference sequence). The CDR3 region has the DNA TGTGCCAGCAGTCTGCTAACCCTGTTCGATACGCAGTATTTT. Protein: CASSLLTLFDTQYF.

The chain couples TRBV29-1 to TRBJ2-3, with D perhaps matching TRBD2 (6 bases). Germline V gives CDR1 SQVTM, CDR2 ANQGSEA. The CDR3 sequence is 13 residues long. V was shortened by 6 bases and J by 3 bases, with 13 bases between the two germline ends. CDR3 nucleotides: TGCAGCGTAACGGGGGAGAGGACAGATACGCAGTATTTT. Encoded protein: CSVTGERTDTQYF.

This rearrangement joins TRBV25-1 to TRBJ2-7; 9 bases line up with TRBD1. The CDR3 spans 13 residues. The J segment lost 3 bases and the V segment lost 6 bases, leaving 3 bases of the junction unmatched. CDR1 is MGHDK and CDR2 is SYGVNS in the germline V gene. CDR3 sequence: CASRGTGYYEQYF. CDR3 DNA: TGTGCCAGCAGGGGGACAGGGTACTACGAGCAGTACTTC.

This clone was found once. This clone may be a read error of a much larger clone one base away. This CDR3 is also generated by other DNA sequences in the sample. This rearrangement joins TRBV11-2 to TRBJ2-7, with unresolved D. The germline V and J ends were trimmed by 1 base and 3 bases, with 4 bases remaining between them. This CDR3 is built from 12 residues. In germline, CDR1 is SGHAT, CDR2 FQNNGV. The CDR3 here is CASSLGSYEQYF. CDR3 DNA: TGTGCCAGCAGCTTAGGGAGCTACGAGCAGTACTTC.

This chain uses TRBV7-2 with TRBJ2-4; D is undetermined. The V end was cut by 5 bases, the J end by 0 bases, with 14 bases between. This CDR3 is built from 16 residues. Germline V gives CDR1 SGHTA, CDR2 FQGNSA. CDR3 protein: CASSKGGGLAKNIQYF. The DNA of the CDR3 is TGTGCCAGCAGCAAAGGTGGTGGATTAGCCAAAAACATTCAGTACTTC.

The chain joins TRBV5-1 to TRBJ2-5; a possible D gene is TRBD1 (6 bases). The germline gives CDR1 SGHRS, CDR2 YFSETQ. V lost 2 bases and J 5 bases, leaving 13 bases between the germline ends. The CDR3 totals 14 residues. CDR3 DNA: TGCGCCAGCAGCTTACAGGGACGGTGGGAGACCCAGTACTTC. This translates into CASSLQGRWETQYF.

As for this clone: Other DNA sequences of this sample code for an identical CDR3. CDR3 in DNA: TGCAGCGTTGAGGGGACAGGGGGCTACACCTTC. It codes for CSVEGTGGYTF. This chain connects TRBV29-1 to TRBJ1-2; 9 nucleotides line up with TRBD1. The J segment lost 8 bases and the V segment lost 3 bases, leaving 1 base of the junction unmatched. The CDR3 covers 11 residues. Germline CDR1 and CDR2: SQVTM and ANQGSEA.

Here the CDR3 reads CASSLEDYGYTF. CDR3 sequence (DNA): TGTGCCAGCTCACTCGAGGACTATGGCTACACCTTC. The J gene is TRBJ1-2, the V gene TRBV18; D unresolved. V was clipped by 4 bases and J by 3 bases, with 6 bases between them. Germline CDR1 is KGHSH and CDR2 is LQKENI. There are 12 residues in the CDR3. Together with reference TRBV18 and TRBJ1-2, the CDR3 gives the full variable domain: NAGVMQNPRHLVRRRGQEARLRCSPMKGHSHVYWYRQLPEEGLKFMVYLQKENIIDESGMPKERFSAEFPKEGPSILRIQQVVRGDSAAYFCASSLEDYGYTFGSGTRLTVV.

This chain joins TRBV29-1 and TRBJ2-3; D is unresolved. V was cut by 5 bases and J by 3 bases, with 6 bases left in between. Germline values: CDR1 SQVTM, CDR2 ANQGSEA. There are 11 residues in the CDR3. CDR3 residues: CSVILTDTQYF. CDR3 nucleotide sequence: TGCAGCGTTATATTAACAGATACGCAGTATTTT.